The following is a T cell receptor beta chain sequence with its context. The target antigen is unknown. This entry belongs to a study of radiotherapy plus CTLA-4 blockade in lung cancer. As for the study in general: Objective response was observed in about 19% of patients, and disease control in roughly 33%. Study-wide results and limits: Response, reportedly, was best predicted by interferon-beta along with early blood T cell clone dynamics. Radiotherapy was combined with ipilimumab, and tumor-derived TCR clones then expanded in blood.

People whose metastatic non-small-cell lung cancer was chemo-refractory got focal radiation along with CTLA-4 blockade by ipilimumab. The CDR3 sequence is 15 residues long. CDR1 and CDR2 from the germline V gene are MNHEY and SVGAGI. V shed 5 bases and J shed 3 bases, with 16 bases lying between them. Generated by immunoSEQ multiplex PCR, the TCRdb table keeps only in-frame clones and is missing some. The table shows about 56,000 clones, with 65% to 80% occurring only once. Sequencing was performed on peripheral blood, taken from a patient treated with radiotherapy plus ipilimumab. The TCR originated in a human donor with non-small cell lung cancer who had a complete response to radiotherapy plus ipilimumab. This sequence joins TRBV6-5 and TRBJ1-2; no definite D call. CDR3 sequence reads: CASSGRVRVHYGYTF. The CDR3 DNA reads TGTGCCAGCAGTGGGAGGGTTCGGGTGCACTATGGCTACACCTTC.